This T cell receptor beta chain is from a study of T cells expressing NK-cell markers. General observations from the study: Dominance of the CD3+CD56-NKG2C+ fraction by these clonotypes also held in four donors.

Points on this clonotype: Its target is unknown.

Using the 5' RACE reads, TCRdb records one entry per CDR3 protein without DNA. This repertoire includes about 380,000 distinct CDR3 sequences. The CDR3 sequence is 16 residues long. Germline V gene data show CDR1 as SGHKS and CDR2 as YYEKEE (reference sequence). The sequence derives from a man aged 18 to 69 in good health. The chain links TRBV5-5 to TRBJ2-5. Sequencing was performed on blood T cells: a sorted CD56 or NKG2C T cell subset, CD4+ or CD8+ T cells, or bulk PBMC T cells (not recorded which). This CDR3 is CASSLMGIRNQETQYF.